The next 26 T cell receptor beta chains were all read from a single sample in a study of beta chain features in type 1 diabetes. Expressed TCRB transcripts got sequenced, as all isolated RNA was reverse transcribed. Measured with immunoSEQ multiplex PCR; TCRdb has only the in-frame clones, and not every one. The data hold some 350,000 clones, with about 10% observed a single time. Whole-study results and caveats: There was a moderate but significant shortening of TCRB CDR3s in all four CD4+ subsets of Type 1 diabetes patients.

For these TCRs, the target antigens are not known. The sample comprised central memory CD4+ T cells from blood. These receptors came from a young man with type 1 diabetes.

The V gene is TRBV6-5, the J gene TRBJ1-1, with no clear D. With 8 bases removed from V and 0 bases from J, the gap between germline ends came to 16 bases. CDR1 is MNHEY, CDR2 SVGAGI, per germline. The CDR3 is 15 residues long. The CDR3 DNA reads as TGTGCCAGCCGCAGAGGCTATCCGGTGAACACTGAAGCTTTCTTT. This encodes CASRRGYPVNTEAFF.

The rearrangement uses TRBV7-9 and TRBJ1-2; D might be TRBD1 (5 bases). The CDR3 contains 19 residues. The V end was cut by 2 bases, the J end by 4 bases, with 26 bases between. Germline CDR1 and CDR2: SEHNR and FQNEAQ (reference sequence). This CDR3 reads CASSLNTGTLGQLGYGYTF. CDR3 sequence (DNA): TGTGCCAGCAGCTTAAATACCGGGACTCTGGGGCAGTTGGGCTATGGCTACACCTTC.

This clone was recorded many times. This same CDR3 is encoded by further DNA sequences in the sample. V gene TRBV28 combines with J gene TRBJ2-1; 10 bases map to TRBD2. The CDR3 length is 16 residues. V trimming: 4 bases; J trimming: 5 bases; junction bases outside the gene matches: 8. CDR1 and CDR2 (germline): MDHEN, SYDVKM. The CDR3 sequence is CASSSRGLADNNEQFF. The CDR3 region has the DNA TGTGCCAGCAGTTCCCGCGGACTAGCGGATAACAATGAGCAGTTCTTC.

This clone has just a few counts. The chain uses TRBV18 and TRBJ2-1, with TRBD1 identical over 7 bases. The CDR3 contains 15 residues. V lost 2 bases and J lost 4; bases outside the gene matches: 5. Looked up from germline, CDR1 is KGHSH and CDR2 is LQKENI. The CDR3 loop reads CASSPITTGYNEQFF. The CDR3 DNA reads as TGTGCCAGCTCACCAATTACGACAGGGTACAATGAGCAGTTCTTC.

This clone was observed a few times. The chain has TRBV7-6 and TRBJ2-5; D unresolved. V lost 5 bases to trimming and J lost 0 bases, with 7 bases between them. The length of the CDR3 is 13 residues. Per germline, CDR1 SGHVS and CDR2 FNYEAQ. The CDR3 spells CASSPQYQETQYF. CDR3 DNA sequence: TGTGCCAGCAGCCCTCAGTACCAAGAGACCCAGTACTTC.

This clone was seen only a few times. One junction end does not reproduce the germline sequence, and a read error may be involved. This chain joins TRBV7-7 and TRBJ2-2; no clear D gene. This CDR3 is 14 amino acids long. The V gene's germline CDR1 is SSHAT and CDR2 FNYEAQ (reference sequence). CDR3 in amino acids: CASSTEPNTGELFF. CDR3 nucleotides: TGTGCTAGCAGCACGGAGCCGAACACCGGGGAGCTGTTTTTT. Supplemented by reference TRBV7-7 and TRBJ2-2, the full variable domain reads GAGVSQSPRYKVTKRGQDVTLRCDPISSHATLYWYQQALGQGPEFLTYFNYEAQPDKSGLPSDRFSAERPEGSISTLTIQRTEQRDSAMYRCASSTEPNTGELFFGEGSRLTVL.

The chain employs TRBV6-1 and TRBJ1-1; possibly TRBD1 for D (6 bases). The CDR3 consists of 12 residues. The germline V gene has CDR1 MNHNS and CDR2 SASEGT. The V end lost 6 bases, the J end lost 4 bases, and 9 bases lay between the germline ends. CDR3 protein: CASSTGFTEAFF. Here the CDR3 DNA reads TGTGCCAGCAGCACAGGGTTCACTGAAGCTTTCTTT.

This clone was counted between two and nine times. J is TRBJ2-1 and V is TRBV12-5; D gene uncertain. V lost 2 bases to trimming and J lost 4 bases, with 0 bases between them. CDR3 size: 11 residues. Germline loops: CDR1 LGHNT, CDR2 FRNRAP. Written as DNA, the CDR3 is TGTGCTAGTGGTTTGTACAATGAGCAGTTCTTC. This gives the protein CASGLYNEQFF.

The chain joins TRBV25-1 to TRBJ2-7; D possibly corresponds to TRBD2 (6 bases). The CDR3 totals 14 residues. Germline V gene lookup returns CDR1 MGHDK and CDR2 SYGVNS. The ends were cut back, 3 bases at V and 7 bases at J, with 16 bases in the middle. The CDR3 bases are TGTGCCAGCAGTGAGTGGGAACGGGAGTGGGAGCAGTACTTC. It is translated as CASSEWEREWEQYF.

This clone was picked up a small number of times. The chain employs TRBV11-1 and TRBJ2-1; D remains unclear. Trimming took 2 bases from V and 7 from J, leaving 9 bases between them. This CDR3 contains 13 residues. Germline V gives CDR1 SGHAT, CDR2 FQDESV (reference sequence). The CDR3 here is CASSLNRVNEQFF. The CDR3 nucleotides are TGTGCCAGCAGCTTAAATAGGGTTAATGAGCAGTTCTTC.

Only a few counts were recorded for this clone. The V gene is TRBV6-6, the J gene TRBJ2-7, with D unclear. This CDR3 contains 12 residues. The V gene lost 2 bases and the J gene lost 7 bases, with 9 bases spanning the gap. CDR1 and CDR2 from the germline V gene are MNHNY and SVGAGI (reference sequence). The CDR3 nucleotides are TGTGCCAGCAGTTACCCCGGCGAGGAGCAGTACTTC. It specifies CASSYPGEEQYF.

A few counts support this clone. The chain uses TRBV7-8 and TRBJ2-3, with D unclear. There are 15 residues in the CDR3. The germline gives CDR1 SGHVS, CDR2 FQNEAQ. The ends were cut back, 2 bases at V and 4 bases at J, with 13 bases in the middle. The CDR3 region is CASSLSSRRADTQYF. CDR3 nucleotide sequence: TGTGCCAGCAGCTTAAGTTCCCGACGGGCAGATACGCAGTATTTT.

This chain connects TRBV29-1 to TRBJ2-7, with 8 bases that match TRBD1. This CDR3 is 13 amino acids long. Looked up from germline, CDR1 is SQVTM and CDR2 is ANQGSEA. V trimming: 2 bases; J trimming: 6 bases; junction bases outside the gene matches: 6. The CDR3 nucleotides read TGCAGCGTTGAAAGGGTGGGGACAGGCGAGCAGTACTTC. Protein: CSVERVGTGEQYF.

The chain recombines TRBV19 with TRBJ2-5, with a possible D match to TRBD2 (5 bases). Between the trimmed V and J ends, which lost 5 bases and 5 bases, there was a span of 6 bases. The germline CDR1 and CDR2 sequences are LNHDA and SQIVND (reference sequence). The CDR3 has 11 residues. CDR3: CASSSGETQYF. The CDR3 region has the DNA TGTGCCAGTAGTTCGGGGGAGACCCAGTACTTC.

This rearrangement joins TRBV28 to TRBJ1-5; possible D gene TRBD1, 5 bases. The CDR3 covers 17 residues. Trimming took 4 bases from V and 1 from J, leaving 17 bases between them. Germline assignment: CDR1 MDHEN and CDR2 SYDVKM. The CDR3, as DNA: TGTGCCAGCAGTTCCATTGGGCGGGGGGTCAGCAATCAGCCCCAGCATTTT. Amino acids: CASSSIGRGVSNQPQHF.

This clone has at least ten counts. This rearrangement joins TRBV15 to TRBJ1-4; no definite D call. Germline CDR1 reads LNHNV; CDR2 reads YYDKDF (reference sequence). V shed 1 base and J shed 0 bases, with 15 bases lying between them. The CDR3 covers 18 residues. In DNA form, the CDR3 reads TGTGCCACCAGCAGAGTGCACAGCGTGCCTGCAACTAATGAAAAACTGTTTTTT. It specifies CATSRVHSVPATNEKLFF.

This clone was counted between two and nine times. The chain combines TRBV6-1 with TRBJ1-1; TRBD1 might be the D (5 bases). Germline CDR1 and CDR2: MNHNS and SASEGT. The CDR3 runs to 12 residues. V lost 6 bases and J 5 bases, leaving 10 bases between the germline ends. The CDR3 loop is CASRTGGTEAFF. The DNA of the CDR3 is TGTGCCAGCAGGACGGGGGGAACTGAAGCTTTCTTT.

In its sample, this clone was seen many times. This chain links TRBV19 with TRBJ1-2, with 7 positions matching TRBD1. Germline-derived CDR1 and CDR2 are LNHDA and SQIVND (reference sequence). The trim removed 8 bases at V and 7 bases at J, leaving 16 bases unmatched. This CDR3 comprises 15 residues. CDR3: CASYLYAGQSSGYTF. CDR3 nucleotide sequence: TGTGCCAGTTACCTTTACGCGGGACAGAGCAGTGGCTACACCTTC.

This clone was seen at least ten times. The CDR3 region has the DNA TGTGCCAGCAGCAGCGGGAGCAACCAAGAGACCCAGTACTTC. Its protein product is CASSSGSNQETQYF. The rearrangement joins TRBV5-4 to TRBJ2-5; 8 bases align to TRBD2. V was pared by 4 bases and J by 0 bases, with 2 bases of the junction left unmatched. The CDR3 runs 14 residues. Germline V gene data show CDR1 as SGHNT and CDR2 as YYREEE (reference sequence).

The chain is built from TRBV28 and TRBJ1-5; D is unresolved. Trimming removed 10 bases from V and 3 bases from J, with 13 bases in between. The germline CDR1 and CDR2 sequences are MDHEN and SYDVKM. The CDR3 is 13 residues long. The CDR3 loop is CATTGGNNQPQHF. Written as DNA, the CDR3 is TGTGCCACCACCGGAGGGAACAATCAGCCCCAGCATTTT.

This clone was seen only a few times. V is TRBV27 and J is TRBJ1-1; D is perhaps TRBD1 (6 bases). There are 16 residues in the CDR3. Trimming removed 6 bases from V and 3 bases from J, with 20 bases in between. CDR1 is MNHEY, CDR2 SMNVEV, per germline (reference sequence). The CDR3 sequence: CASSRGATARDTEAFF. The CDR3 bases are TGTGCCAGCAGCCGGGGGGCTACAGCAAGGGACACTGAAGCTTTCTTT.

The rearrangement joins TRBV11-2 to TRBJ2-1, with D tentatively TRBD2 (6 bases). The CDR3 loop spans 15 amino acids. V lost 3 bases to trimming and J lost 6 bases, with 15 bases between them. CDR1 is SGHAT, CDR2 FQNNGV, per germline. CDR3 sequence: CASSFGAGTSNEQFF. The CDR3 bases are TGTGCCAGCAGCTTCGGGGCAGGGACTTCCAATGAGCAGTTCTTC. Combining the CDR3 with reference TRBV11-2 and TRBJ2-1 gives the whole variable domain EAGVAQSPRYKIIEKRQSVAFWCNPISGHATLYWYQQILGQGPKLLIQFQNNGVVDDSQLPKDRFSAERLKGVDSTLKIQPAKLEDSAVYLCASSFGAGTSNEQFFGPGTRLTVL.

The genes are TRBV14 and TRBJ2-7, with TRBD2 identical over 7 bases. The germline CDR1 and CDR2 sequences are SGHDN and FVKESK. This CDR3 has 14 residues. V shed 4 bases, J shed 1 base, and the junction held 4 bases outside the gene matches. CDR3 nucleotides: TGTGCCAGCAGCCGGGGGGGGTTATCCTACGAGCAGTACTTC. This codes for CASSRGGLSYEQYF. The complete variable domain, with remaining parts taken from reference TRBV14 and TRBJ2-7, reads EAGVTQFPSHSVIEKGQTVTLRCDPISGHDNLYWYRRVMGKEIKFLLHFVKESKQDESGMPNNRFLAERTGGTYSTLKVQPAELEDSGVYFCASSRGGLSYEQYFGPGTRLTVT.

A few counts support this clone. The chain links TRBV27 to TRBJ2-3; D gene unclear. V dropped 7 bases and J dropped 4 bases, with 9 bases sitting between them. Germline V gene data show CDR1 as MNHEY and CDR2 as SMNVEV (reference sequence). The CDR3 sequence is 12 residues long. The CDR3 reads CASTRTSDTQYF. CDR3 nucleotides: TGTGCCAGCACCCGAACGTCAGATACGCAGTATTTT.

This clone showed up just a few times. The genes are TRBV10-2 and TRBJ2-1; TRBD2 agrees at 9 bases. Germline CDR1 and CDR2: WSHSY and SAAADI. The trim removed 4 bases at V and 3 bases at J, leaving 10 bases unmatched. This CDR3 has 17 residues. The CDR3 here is CASSGTSADPRYNEQFF. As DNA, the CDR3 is TGCGCCAGCAGTGGGACTAGCGCCGACCCCCGCTACAATGAGCAGTTCTTC.

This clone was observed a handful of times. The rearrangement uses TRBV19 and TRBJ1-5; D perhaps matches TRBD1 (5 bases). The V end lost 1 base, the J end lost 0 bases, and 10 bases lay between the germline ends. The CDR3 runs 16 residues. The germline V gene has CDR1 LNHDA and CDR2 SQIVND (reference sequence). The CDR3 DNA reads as TGTGCCAGTAGTATAGCTAGGGGTTATAGCAATCAGCCCCAGCATTTT. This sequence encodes CASSIARGYSNQPQHF.